Below are 30 T cell receptor beta chains sequenced from a single sample in a study of cytomegalovirus exposure and HLA in healthy donors. With 60 Vbeta and 13 Jbeta primers, the PCR was carried out. Profiling relied on immunoSEQ multiplex PCR, and the TCRdb table lists in-frame clones only, not all of them. The table has about 140,000 clones, 70% to 80% seen once. The sample consisted of PBMCs. All receptors come from a woman aged 18-29 years in good health and CMV-seropositive.

The chain is built from TRBV4-1 and TRBJ2-5, with 10 bases lining up with TRBD2. With V trimmed by 1 base and J by 4 bases, 12 bases remained unmatched. Germline V gives CDR1 MGHRA, CDR2 YSYEKL. CDR3 length: 18 residues. The CDR3 bases are TGCGCCAGCAGCCAAGTTCGGGCAGCGGGGGGGACGGCAGAGACCCAGTACTTC. This encodes CASSQVRAAGGTAETQYF.

The J gene is TRBJ2-5, the V gene TRBV7-7; a weak D match, TRBD2 (5 bases). Germline V gene sequence: CDR1 SSHAT, CDR2 FNYEAQ (reference sequence). CDR3 length equals 15 residues. Trimming shortened V by 5 bases and J by 5 bases, and 18 bases separated the two germline ends. CDR3 sequence: CASSLSGPPGETQYF. The CDR3 DNA is TGTGCCAGCAGCCTCAGCGGACCCCCCGGGGAGACCCAGTACTTC.

The chain links TRBV6-5 to TRBJ2-7, with 7 bases that match TRBD2. This CDR3 is built from 15 residues. The germline CDR1 and CDR2 sequences are MNHEY and SVGAGI. V dropped 6 bases and J dropped 2; count of bases not matched to a gene: 10. CDR3 DNA: TGTGCCAGCAGCCGGGGAGGGGAACAGACCTACGAGCAGTACTTC. This encodes CASSRGGEQTYEQYF.

The V gene is TRBV6-1, the J gene TRBJ2-3, with 13 bases aligning to TRBD2. Germline V gene lookup returns CDR1 MNHNS and CDR2 SASEGT. The junction had 4 bases not matched to a gene; V was cut back by 7 bases and J by 3 bases. The CDR3 runs 15 residues. CDR3 amino acids: CASIATSGGTDTQYF. CDR3 sequence (DNA): TGTGCCAGCATTGCGACTAGCGGGGGGACAGATACGCAGTATTTT.

The chain links TRBV25-1 to TRBJ2-4; D perhaps matches TRBD1 (5 bases). The CDR3 covers 17 residues. The V gene's germline CDR1 is MGHDK and CDR2 SYGVNS. Trimming left V 2 bases short and J 3 bases short, with 17 bases between. The CDR3 region is CASSEKTLQGNKNIQYF. DNA for the CDR3: TGTGCCAGCAGTGAAAAAACCCTCCAGGGTAACAAAAACATTCAGTACTTC.

The chain links TRBV6-1 to TRBJ1-1; 7 bases agree with TRBD1. CDR1 is MNHNS and CDR2 is SASEGT in the germline V gene. The CDR3 consists of 15 residues. The trim removed 4 bases at V and 0 bases at J, leaving 5 bases unmatched. CDR3 in amino acids: CASSAGTAMNTEAFF. For the CDR3, the DNA is TGTGCCAGCAGTGCCGGGACAGCCATGAACACTGAAGCTTTCTTT.

The chain is built from TRBV28 and TRBJ1-5; a weak D match, TRBD1 (5 bases). V lost 1 base, J lost 13 bases, and 20 bases lay in between. CDR1 MDHEN and CDR2 SYDVKM come from the germline V gene. The length of the CDR3 is 15 residues. The CDR3 protein is CASSLSGQGRGAQHF. In DNA, the CDR3 is TGTGCCAGCAGTTTATCAGGGCAGGGTCGTGGGGCTCAGCATTTT.

The V gene is TRBV6-5, the J gene TRBJ1-1; 7 nucleotides match TRBD1. The CDR3 is made up of 12 amino acids. Germline CDR1 is MNHEY and CDR2 is SVGAGI. J lost 5 bases, V lost 4 bases, and 1 base had no gene match. In DNA, the CDR3 is TGTGCCAGCAGTTCGACAGGGACTGAAGCTTTCTTT. This encodes CASSSTGTEAFF.

V is TRBV5-1 and J is TRBJ2-5; D perhaps matches TRBD1 (6 bases). Germline values: CDR1 SGHRS, CDR2 YFSETQ. Trimming stripped 3 bases from V and 5 bases from J, with 17 bases between. The CDR3 loop spans 15 amino acids. The CDR3 sequence is CASSYTPGAEETQYF. The CDR3 DNA sequence: TGCGCCAGCAGCTACACTCCAGGGGCGGAGGAGACCCAGTACTTC.

This chain connects TRBV11-2 to TRBJ1-3; D possibly corresponds to TRBD1 (6 bases). The germline V gene encodes CDR1 SGHAT and CDR2 FQNNGV. The CDR3 loop spans 18 amino acids. Between the trimmed V and J ends, which lost 5 bases and 1 base, there was a span of 21 bases. CDR3 coding DNA: TGTGCCAGCAGCAGATTGACAGGTCTCCTGGGGTCTGGAAACACCATATATTTT. It is translated as CASSRLTGLLGSGNTIYF.

J is TRBJ1-6 and V is TRBV28; TRBD1 agrees at 8 bases. The V segment lost 2 bases and the J segment 5 bases; nucleotides outside the gene matches: 8. The CDR3 consists of 17 residues. CDR1 and CDR2 (germline): MDHEN, SYDVKM. The CDR3: CASSLIAGGSDNSPLHF. CDR3 sequence (DNA): TGTGCCAGCAGTTTAATTGCAGGGGGCAGCGATAATTCACCCCTCCACTTT.

The chain joins TRBV2 to TRBJ2-7; 8 bases fit TRBD1. The CDR3 runs 14 residues. Germline-derived CDR1 and CDR2 are SNHLY and FYNNEI. V was clipped by 6 bases and J by 7 bases; unmatched bases: 11. CDR3 sequence (DNA): TGTGCCAGCAGATACAGGGGGTCTCTGGGGGAGCAGTACTTC. Translation: CASRYRGSLGEQYF.

This chain links TRBV9 with TRBJ1-3; D is unclear. Trimming left V 3 bases short and J 0 bases short, with 19 bases between. Germline V gene sequence: CDR1 SGDLS, CDR2 YYNGEE. This CDR3 has 18 amino acids. CDR3 loop: CASSGLPAGSLSGNTIYF. The CDR3, as DNA: TGTGCCAGCAGCGGCCTACCTGCGGGATCCCTCTCTGGAAACACCATATATTTT.

The chain couples TRBV16 to TRBJ2-7; 9 positions agree with TRBD1. Germline V gene sequence: CDR1 KGHSY, CDR2 FQNENV. After removal of 0 bases from V and 4 bases from J, the junction contained 10 bases not matched to a gene. The length of the CDR3 is 17 residues. The CDR3 nucleotides are TGTGCCAGCAGCCAATCCCCCTCCACAGGGGGCGAGTACGAGCAGTACTTC. Its translation is CASSQSPSTGGEYEQYF.

This sequence joins TRBV6-5 and TRBJ2-1; 10 positions match TRBD1. V was pared by 5 bases and J by 7 bases, with 8 bases of the junction left unmatched. Germline V gene sequence: CDR1 MNHEY, CDR2 SVGAGI. CDR3 length equals 15 residues. The CDR3 is CASSNPGTGVNEQFF. The CDR3 region has the DNA TGTGCCAGCAGTAACCCCGGGACAGGGGTAAATGAGCAGTTCTTC.

The rearrangement links TRBV5-5 to TRBJ1-2; TRBD1 matches 7 bases. CDR3 length equals 18 residues. With 0 bases clipped from V and 4 bases from J, the junction kept 15 bases outside the gene matches. Germline CDR1 reads SGHKS; CDR2 reads YYEKEE (reference sequence). CDR3 loop: CASSLVRNDRVISYGYTF. The CDR3 coding sequence is TGTGCCAGCAGCTTGGTCCGAAACGACAGGGTAATTTCCTATGGCTACACCTTC.

The chain recombines TRBV10-2 with TRBJ2-3, with D maybe TRBD2 (6 bases). Germline values: CDR1 WSHSY, CDR2 SAAADI. This CDR3 has 14 residues. Trimming pared 4 bases from V and 4 bases from J, leaving 12 bases between. The DNA for the CDR3 is TGCGCCAGCAGTGCCCTGACTAGAGCAGATACGCAGTATTTT. Translation gives CASSALTRADTQYF.

This clone has more than one count but fewer than ten. The V call is TRBV28, the J call TRBJ2-7; 10 positions agree with TRBD1. The germline CDR1 and CDR2 sequences are MDHEN and SYDVKM. Trimming removed 4 bases from V and 3 bases from J; junction bases left unmatched: 12. This CDR3 region has 17 residues. Here the CDR3 reads CASSSLGDRGRHYEQYF. The DNA for the CDR3 is TGTGCCAGCAGTTCTTTGGGGGACAGGGGTCGACACTACGAGCAGTACTTC. The full variable domain, its missing parts supplied by reference TRBV28 and TRBJ2-7, is DVKVTQSSRYLVKRTGEKVFLECVQDMDHENMFWYRQDPGLGLRLIYFSYDVKMKEKGDIPEGYSVSREKKERFSLILESASTNQTSMYLCASSSLGDRGRHYEQYFGPGTRLTVT.

This chain connects TRBV5-1 to TRBJ1-4; 9 bases are a match to TRBD1. CDR3 length equals 16 residues. Germline V lookup: CDR1 SGHRS, CDR2 YFSETQ. The CDR3 here is CASGPGQGTTNEKLFF. DNA for the CDR3: TGCGCTTCTGGGCCGGGACAGGGTACAACTAATGAAAAACTGTTTTTT. The full variable domain, completed using reference TRBV5-1 and TRBJ1-4, is KAGVTQTPRYLIKTRGQQVTLSCSPISGHRSVSWYQQTPGQGLQFLFEYFSETQRNKGNFPGRFSGRQFSNSRSEMNVSTLELGDSALYLCASGPGQGTTNEKLFFGSGTQLSVL.

The genes are TRBV25-1 and TRBJ2-3; 7 bases are shared with TRBD1. V lost 6 bases, J lost 0 bases, and 6 bases stayed unmatched. CDR3 length equals 15 residues. Germline V gene data show CDR1 as MGHDK and CDR2 as SYGVNS. The DNA for the CDR3 is TGTGCCAGCAGCGACGGGACAGCCAGCACAGATACGCAGTATTTT. This gives the protein CASSDGTASTDTQYF.

The rearrangement links TRBV28 to TRBJ1-5, with D unresolved. The germline CDR1 and CDR2 sequences are MDHEN and SYDVKM. This CDR3 has 13 residues. V was trimmed by 3 bases and J by 5 bases, leaving 8 bases between them. This CDR3 reads CASSFRGDQPQHF. The CDR3 DNA sequence: TGTGCCAGCAGTTTCCGCGGGGATCAGCCCCAGCATTTT. The full variable domain, in which reference TRBV28 and TRBJ1-5 provide the parts outside the CDR3, is DVKVTQSSRYLVKRTGEKVFLECVQDMDHENMFWYRQDPGLGLRLIYFSYDVKMKEKGDIPEGYSVSREKKERFSLILESASTNQTSMYLCASSFRGDQPQHFGDGTRLSIL.

The V gene is TRBV19, the J gene TRBJ2-5, with D hard to call. Germline V gene lookup returns CDR1 LNHDA and CDR2 SQIVND (reference sequence). Trimming stripped 4 bases from V and 9 bases from J, with 9 bases between. The length of the CDR3 is 11 residues. CDR3 coding DNA: TGTGCCAGTAGTACCCCCCCGGCCCAGTACTTC. Amino acid sequence: CASSTPPAQYF.

The chain couples TRBV4-2 to TRBJ2-5; TRBD2 matches at 14 bases. Germline V gene sequence: CDR1 LGHNA, CDR2 YNFKEQ. V was clipped by 0 bases and J by 0 bases; unmatched bases: 6. This CDR3 has 19 residues. The CDR3 is CASSQDQTSGGGYQETQYF. The CDR3 DNA reads as TGTGCCAGCAGCCAAGATCAGACTAGCGGGGGGGGGTACCAAGAGACCCAGTACTTC.

This sequence joins TRBV28 and TRBJ1-2; no clear D gene. CDR1 is MDHEN, CDR2 SYDVKM, per germline. The CDR3 has 14 residues. V dropped 4 bases and J dropped 8 bases, with 17 bases sitting between them. The DNA of the CDR3 is TGTGCCAGCAGTTCCCCCGGGGAGCTATGGGGCTACACCTTC. It specifies CASSSPGELWGYTF.

This clone came up once. The rearrangement uses TRBV19 and TRBJ1-1, with a tentative D call TRBD1 (6 bases). From germline, CDR1 is LNHDA and CDR2 SQIVND (reference sequence). V was clipped by 8 bases and J by 0 bases, with 10 bases between them. This CDR3 contains 13 residues. The DNA for the CDR3 is TGTGCCAGTTCCAGGGGCATGAACACTGAAGCTTTCTTT. Protein product: CASSRGMNTEAFF.

The sample holds a few counts of this clone. The V gene is TRBV25-1, the J gene TRBJ1-4; D is undetermined. Germline V gene sequence: CDR1 MGHDK, CDR2 SYGVNS. The CDR3 runs to 16 residues. The V end was cut by 2 bases, the J end by 0 bases, with 10 bases between. The CDR3 DNA reads as TGTGCCAGCAGTGAAAGCGGCCAGGCAACTAATGAAAAACTGTTTTTT. Amino acid sequence: CASSESGQATNEKLFF.

This chain joins TRBV7-8 and TRBJ2-7, with 7 bases fitting TRBD2. V was clipped by 1 base and J by 2 bases; unmatched bases: 5. The length of the CDR3 is 15 residues. The germline gives CDR1 SGHVS, CDR2 FQNEAQ. The CDR3 here is CASSLDRGGAYEQYF. The CDR3 region has the DNA TGTGCCAGCAGCTTAGACCGGGGAGGGGCCTACGAGCAGTACTTC.

The chain uses TRBV7-8 and TRBJ2-7; 8 bases align to TRBD1. Losses at the gene ends were 5 bases for V and 3 bases for J; bases not matched to a gene: 6. Germline lookup yields CDR1 SGHVS and CDR2 FQNEAQ. The CDR3 runs 14 residues. In DNA form, the CDR3 reads TGTGCCAGCAGCCCCCGACAGGGGAACTACGAGCAGTACTTC. This gives the protein CASSPRQGNYEQYF.

This clone was observed a few times. This chain links TRBV15 with TRBJ1-2; D perhaps matches TRBD1 (5 bases). There are 13 residues in the CDR3. Trimming shortened V by 8 bases and J by 3 bases, and 13 bases separated the two germline ends. The germline gives CDR1 LNHNV, CDR2 YYDKDF (reference sequence). Here the CDR3 DNA reads TGTGCCACCCGACGGGGGTTGGACTATGGCTACACCTTC. This encodes CATRRGLDYGYTF.

V gene TRBV28 combines with J gene TRBJ1-2; 7 positions match TRBD1. Germline loops: CDR1 MDHEN, CDR2 SYDVKM. Losses at the gene ends were 5 bases for V and 5 bases for J; bases not matched to a gene: 2. The CDR3 sequence is 12 residues long. Here the CDR3 reads CASSTTGYGYTF. CDR3 nucleotide sequence: TGTGCCAGCAGTACGACAGGGTATGGCTACACCTTC.